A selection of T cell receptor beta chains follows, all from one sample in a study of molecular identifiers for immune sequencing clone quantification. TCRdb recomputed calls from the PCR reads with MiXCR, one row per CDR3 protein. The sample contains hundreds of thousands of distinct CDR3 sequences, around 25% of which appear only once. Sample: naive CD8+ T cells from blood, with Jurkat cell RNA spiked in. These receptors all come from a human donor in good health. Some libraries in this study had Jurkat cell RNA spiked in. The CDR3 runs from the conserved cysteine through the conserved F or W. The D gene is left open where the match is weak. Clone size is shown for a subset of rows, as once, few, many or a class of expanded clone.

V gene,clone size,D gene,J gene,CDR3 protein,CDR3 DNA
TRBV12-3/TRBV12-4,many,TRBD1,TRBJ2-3,CASSLSRDRSTDTQYF,TGTGCCAGCAGTTTGAGCAGGGACAGGTCCACAGATACGCAGTATTTT
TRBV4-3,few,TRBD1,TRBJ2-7,CASSQDSTGVAYEQYF,TGCGCCAGCAGCCAAGATTCGACAGGGGTTGCATACGAGCAGTACTTC
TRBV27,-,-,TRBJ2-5,CASSLSYYEETQYF,TGTGCCAGCAGTTTATCTTACTACGAAGAGACCCAGTACTTC
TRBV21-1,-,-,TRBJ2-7,CASSNVGKLDEQYF,TGTGCCAGCAGCAACGTTGGCAAACTCGACGAGCAGTACTTC
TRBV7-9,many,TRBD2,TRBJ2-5,CASSLGPSGAQETQYF,TGTGCCAGCAGCTTAGGTCCTAGCGGGGCACAAGAGACCCAGTACTTC
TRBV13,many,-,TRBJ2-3,CASSFYQGRTTDTQYF,TGTGCCAGCAGCTTTTACCAGGGGCGCACCACAGATACGCAGTATTTT
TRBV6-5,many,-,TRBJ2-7,CASSYSGGAPEQYF,TGTGCCAGCAGTTACTCGGGCGGAGCCCCGGAGCAGTACTTC
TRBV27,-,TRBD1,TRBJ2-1,CASSATGASSYNGQFF,TGTGCCAGCAGTGCCACAGGGGCAAGCTCCTACAATGGGCAGTTCTTC
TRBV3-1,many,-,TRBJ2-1,CASSQVSNEQFF,TGTGCCAGCAGCCAAGTATCGAATGAGCAGTTCTTC
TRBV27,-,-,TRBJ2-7,CASSGFGLDEQYF,TGTGCCAGCAGTGGCTTCGGACTGGACGAGCAGTACTTC
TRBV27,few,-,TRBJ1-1,CASSWQENTEAFF,TGTGCCAGCAGTTGGCAAGAGAACACTGAAGCTTTCTTT
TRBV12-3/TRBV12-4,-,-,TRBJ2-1,CASSSILAWGARNEQFF,TGTGCCAGCAGTTCCATCCTAGCTTGGGGGGCAAGGAATGAGCAGTTCTTC
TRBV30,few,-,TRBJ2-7,CAWSNGQTYEQYF,TGTGCCTGGAGTAATGGACAGACATACGAGCAGTACTTC
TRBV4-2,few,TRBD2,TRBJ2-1,CASSQESPWTSGRNEQFF,TGTGCCAGCAGCCAAGAGTCTCCTTGGACTAGCGGGCGCAATGAGCAGTTCTTC
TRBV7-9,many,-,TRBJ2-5,CASSPDRSQETQYF,TGTGCCAGCAGCCCGGACAGATCCCAAGAGACCCAGTACTTC
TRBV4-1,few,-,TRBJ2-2,CASSQGGGGAGELFF,TGCGCCAGCAGCCAAGGGGGGGGCGGGGCCGGGGAGCTGTTTTTT
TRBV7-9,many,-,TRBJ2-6,CASTGGANVLTF,TGTGCCAGCACGGGGGGGGCCAACGTCCTGACTTTC
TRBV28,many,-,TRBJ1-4,CASSPTEGATNEKLFF,TGTGCCAGCAGTCCGACGGAGGGAGCAACTAATGAAAAACTGTTTTTT
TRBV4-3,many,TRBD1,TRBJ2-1,CASSQERGPSYNEQFF,TGCGCCAGCAGCCAAGAGAGGGGGCCCTCCTACAATGAGCAGTTCTTC
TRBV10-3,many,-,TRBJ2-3,CAIGLEADTQYF,TGTGCCATCGGGTTGGAGGCAGATACGCAGTATTTT
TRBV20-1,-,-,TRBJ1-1,CSARVAGDGTEAFF,TGCAGTGCTAGAGTGGCGGGGGATGGAACTGAAGCTTTCTTT
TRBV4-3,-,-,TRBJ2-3,CASSQERASTDTQYF,TGCGCCAGCAGCCAAGAGAGGGCAAGCACAGATACGCAGTATTTT
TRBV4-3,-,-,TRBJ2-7,CASSQEIPGLINYEQYF,TGCGCCAGCAGCCAAGAAATTCCGGGACTCATAAATTACGAGCAGTACTTC
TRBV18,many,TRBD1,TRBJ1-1,CASSPPSTGRDTEAFF,TGTGCCAGCTCACCACCCTCGACAGGGAGGGACACTGAAGCTTTCTTT
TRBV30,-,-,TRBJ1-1,CAWRYSGNTEAFF,TGTGCCTGGAGGTATTCTGGGAACACTGAAGCTTTCTTT
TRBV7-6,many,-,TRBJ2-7,CASSLGADSYEQYF,TGTGCCAGCAGCTTAGGGGCTGACTCCTACGAGCAGTACTTC
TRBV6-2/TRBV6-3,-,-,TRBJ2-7,CASSNPITGTWNVYEQYF,TGTGCCAGCAGTAACCCCATAACCGGGACATGGAATGTCTACGAGCAGTACTTC
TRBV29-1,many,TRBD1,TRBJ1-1,CSGTGGRYTEAFF,TGCAGCGGTACAGGGGGCAGGTACACTGAAGCTTTCTTT
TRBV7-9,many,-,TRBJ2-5,CASSPPRGAETQYF,TGTGCCAGCAGCCCCCCGAGGGGGGCCGAGACCCAGTACTTC
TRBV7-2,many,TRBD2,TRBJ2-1,CASRGLIDEQFF,TGTGCCAGCAGGGGACTAATCGATGAGCAGTTCTTC
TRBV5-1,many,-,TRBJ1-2,CASSLGQGFYGYTF,TGCGCCAGCAGCTTGGGTCAGGGTTTTTATGGCTACACCTTC
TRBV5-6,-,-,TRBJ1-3,CASSFGQRGNTIYF,TGTGCCAGCAGCTTCGGGCAGAGAGGAAACACCATATATTTT
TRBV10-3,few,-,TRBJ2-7,CAISEVLGSDYEQYF,TGTGCCATCAGTGAAGTGCTCGGCAGCGACTACGAGCAGTACTTC
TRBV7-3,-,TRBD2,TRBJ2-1,CASSLRSGVQFF,TGTGCCAGCAGCTTAAGAAGCGGGGTGCAGTTCTTC
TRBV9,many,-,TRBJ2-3,CASSVRGHGADTQYF,TGTGCCAGCAGCGTACGGGGGCACGGGGCAGATACGCAGTATTTT
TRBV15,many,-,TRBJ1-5,CATSRSNSNQPQHF,TGTGCCACCAGCAGATCCAATAGCAATCAGCCCCAGCATTTT
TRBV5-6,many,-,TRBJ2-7,CASSQRPSGYEQYF,TGTGCCAGCAGCCAACGACCCAGTGGGTACGAGCAGTACTTC
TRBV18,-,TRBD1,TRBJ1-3,CASSPYEDRMENTIYF,TGTGCCAGCTCACCATACGAGGACAGGATGGAAAACACCATATATTTT
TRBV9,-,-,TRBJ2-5,CASSVYGGEETQYF,TGTGCCAGCAGCGTATACGGCGGGGAAGAGACCCAGTACTTC